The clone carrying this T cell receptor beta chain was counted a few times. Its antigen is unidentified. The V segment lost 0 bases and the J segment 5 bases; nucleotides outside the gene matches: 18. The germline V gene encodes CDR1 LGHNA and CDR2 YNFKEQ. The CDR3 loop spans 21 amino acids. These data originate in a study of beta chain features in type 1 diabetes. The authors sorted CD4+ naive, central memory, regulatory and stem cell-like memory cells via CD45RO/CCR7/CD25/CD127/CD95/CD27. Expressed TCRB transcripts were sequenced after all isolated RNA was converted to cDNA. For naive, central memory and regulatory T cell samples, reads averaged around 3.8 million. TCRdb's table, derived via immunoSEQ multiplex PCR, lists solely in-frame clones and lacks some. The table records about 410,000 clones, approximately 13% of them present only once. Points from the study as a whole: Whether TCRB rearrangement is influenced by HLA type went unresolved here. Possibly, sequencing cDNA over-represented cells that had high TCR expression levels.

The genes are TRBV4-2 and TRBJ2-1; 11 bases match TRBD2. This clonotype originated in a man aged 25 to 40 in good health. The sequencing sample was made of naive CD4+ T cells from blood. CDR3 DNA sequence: TGTGCCAGCAGCCAAGAAGGATCTTGGGGCTTACTAGCGGGAGATAACAATGAGCAGTTCTTC. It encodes CASSQEGSWGLLAGDNNEQFF.